This T cell receptor beta chain was sequenced for a study of T cell responses to AZD1222 COVID-19 vaccine (dated by TCRdb to 2020 to 2023). With regard to the full study: Because spike-specific TCR depth and breadth did not differ between the two schedules, AZD1222 recipients who got a second dose at roughly 4 weeks were pooled with those who got a second dose at roughly 12 weeks. A total of 230 or so trial participants underwent TCR sequencing, of whom 207 received two doses of AZD1222 and about 25 received two doses of the MenACWY control vaccine. Trial participants were enrolled by age into subgroups of 18-55, 56-69 and 70-plus years, and around 150, 28 and 57 TCR-sequenced participants, respectively, were included in these subgroups. What the work shows at the level of the full study, not this receptor alone: Vaccine-associated CD4 TCRs spanned the whole spike protein, with dominant responses in regions 160-218 and 743-854. Conclusions about previously exposed vaccinees are limited, since just six AZD1222 recipients were seropositive for SARS-CoV-2 at baseline. Because no day 14 peak-response samples were available, repertoires were characterized only after the peak T cell response. Participants were mostly white British, with more females than males. The authors suggested clonal diversity may have been underestimated. Nearly half of unique spike-specific TCRs reportedly recognized epitopes outside regions mutated in the B.1.351 and B.1.1.7 variants. In the small 56-69-year group, the increase in depth fell short of significance, most likely because of low power. Spike-specific TCR breadth and depth rose significantly after two AZD1222 doses compared with day 0 and with MenACWY recipients.

The CDR3 regions of human TCRbeta chains were analyzed by immunosequencing. In the original analysis: Repertoire TCRs were checked for matches against a reference library of SARS-CoV-2-specific TCRs that had been generated using the MIRA antigen-specificity platform. Breadth was defined as the fraction of unique TCRs that were SARS-CoV-2-associated. Depth was defined as the fraction of total T cells that were SARS-CoV-2-associated. Using the MIRA data, each spike-specific TCR was assigned both to the spike region to which the TCR was reactive and to a CD4 or CD8 class. Log10-transformed breadth and depth values were compared by one-way ANOVA with Sidak's multiple comparisons tests. Entries here come from immuneACCESS through TCRdb and include only in-frame sequences with V and J called. Some clones fail to appear in such tables; in the studies checked, an unresolved V gene covers under half of the shortfall, and the cause of the remainder is unknown. Clone size and V and J calls were adopted from that table, with D and trimming inferred from the DNA. Counted in this sample were 170,000 or so clones; about nine tenths of them appeared once. The ten largest clones capture about 2.6% of the sample.

The time point label corresponds to: baseline before first vaccination. The vaccinee samples were drawn from two UK trials, COV001 and COV002, one of which was a single-blind randomized controlled phase 2/3 trial testing AZD1222 (ChAdOx1 nCoV-19) in healthy adults. For TCRbeta chain sequencing, PBMC samples from trial participants were taken at day 0 and at day 28 after the second dose. About this clone itself: What antigen it recognizes has not been identified. The input lacks base qualities; no much larger clone sits a single base away.

Trimmed from V: 3 bases; trimmed from J: 4 bases; junction bases lacking a gene match: 8. Counted from cysteine to phenylalanine, this CDR3 has 15 amino acids. Only the CDR3 DNA is retained, 45 bases long and in frame from the first base. CDR1 MDHEN and CDR2 SYDVKM are derived from the germline V gene. This sample comprised peripheral blood, obtained on day 0 of AZD1222 vaccination. This receptor chain uses TRBV28 and TRBJ1-2; a stretch of 7 junction bases matches TRBD1. The source is an adult in good health. The DNA is as follows: TGTGCCAGCAGTTTTCCCTCGGGACAGTTCTATGGCTACACCTTC. It specifies CASSFPSGQFYGYTF.